Following are 28 T cell receptor beta chains from one sample sequenced in a study of cytomegalovirus exposure and HLA in healthy donors. PCR primers comprised 60 Vbeta and 13 Jbeta primers. Assay: immunoSEQ multiplex PCR; the TCRdb copy retains only in-frame clones and omits some. The data hold about 120,000 clones, with roughly 75% observed a single time. The sample consisted of PBMCs. Source of these receptors: a man aged 30-40 years in good health and CMV-seropositive.

V gene TRBV5-4 combines with J gene TRBJ2-5; D might be TRBD1 (5 bases). The J call could be wrong; TRBJ2-7 is a better fit for the DNA end. The CDR3 has 14 residues. Germline V gene lookup returns CDR1 SGHNT and CDR2 YYREEE (reference sequence). In DNA, the CDR3 is TGTGCCAGCAGCTTGGTTCAGGGCGCGTACGAGCAGTACTTC. Amino acid sequence: CASSLVQGAYEQYF.

The table lists this clone with a few counts. The V gene is TRBV4-3, the J gene TRBJ1-1; D is possibly TRBD1 (6 bases). V lost 2 bases and J lost 7, with 14 bases in between. CDR1 is LGHNA and CDR2 is YSLEER in the germline V gene. The CDR3 loop spans 14 amino acids. The CDR3 protein is CASSQTSGVGEAFF. The CDR3 DNA sequence: TGCGCCAGCAGCCAAACCTCAGGGGTGGGTGAAGCTTTCTTT.

The chain joins TRBV27 to TRBJ2-5, with 10 nucleotides matching TRBD2. V trimming: 7 bases; J trimming: 2 bases; junction bases outside the gene matches: 7. CDR1 and CDR2 (germline): MNHEY, SMNVEV (reference sequence). The CDR3 is made up of 15 amino acids. CDR3 in amino acids: CASKGLAVTQETQYF. CDR3 DNA sequence: TGTGCCAGCAAAGGACTAGCGGTAACTCAAGAGACCCAGTACTTC.

This clone appeared once. V usage is TRBV5-1 and J usage is TRBJ1-5, with 7 bases fitting TRBD1. V lost 3 bases to trimming and J lost 2 bases; unmatched junction nucleotides: 2. Looked up from germline, CDR1 is SGHRS and CDR2 is YFSETQ. The CDR3 is made up of 14 amino acids. The CDR3 coding sequence is TGCGCCAGCAGCTACGGGACAGGCAATCAGCCCCAGCATTTT. This translates into CASSYGTGNQPQHF. The entire variable domain, with the rest obtained from reference TRBV5-1 and TRBJ1-5, is as follows: KAGVTQTPRYLIKTRGQQVTLSCSPISGHRSVSWYQQTPGQGLQFLFEYFSETQRNKGNFPGRFSGRQFSNSRSEMNVSTLELGDSALYLCASSYGTGNQPQHFGDGTRLSIL.

The chain combines TRBV9 with TRBJ2-3; D uncertain. The CDR3 loop spans 14 amino acids. Germline V gives CDR1 SGDLS, CDR2 YYNGEE. Between the trimmed V and J ends, which lost 1 base and 2 bases, there was a span of 8 bases. The CDR3 sequence: CASSVQAYTDTQYF. DNA for the CDR3: TGTGCCAGCAGCGTACAGGCTTACACAGATACGCAGTATTTT.

The rearrangement joins TRBV4-3 to TRBJ2-2, with a weak D call TRBD1 (5 bases). V dropped 1 base and J dropped 6 bases, with 12 bases sitting between them. There are 15 residues in the CDR3. CDR1 LGHNA and CDR2 YSLEER come from the germline V gene. CDR3 sequence: CASSQGGPGAGELFF. The CDR3 DNA reads as TGCGCCAGCAGCCAAGGGGGCCCGGGCGCCGGGGAGCTGTTTTTT.

This clone has just a few counts. This chain links TRBV9 with TRBJ1-1; 7 bases agree with TRBD1. The ends lost 4 bases at V and 3 bases at J; junction bases unmatched: 6. Germline CDR1 reads SGDLS; CDR2 reads YYNGEE. CDR3 size: 14 residues. CDR3 nucleotides: TGTGCCAGCAGCCCCCGGGACAGCTACACTGAAGCTTTCTTT. This encodes CASSPRDSYTEAFF. Supplemented by reference TRBV9 and TRBJ1-1, the full variable domain reads DSGVTQTPKHLITATGQRVTLRCSPRSGDLSVYWYQQSLDQGLQFLIQYYNGEERAKGNILERFSAQQFPDLHSELNLSSLELGDSALYFCASSPRDSYTEAFFGQGTRLTVV.

A remark on this clone: The junction departs from germline at one end; a sequencing error may be responsible. J is TRBJ2-7 and V is TRBV7-9, with 11 bases that match TRBD2. The CDR3 has 16 amino acids. CDR1 SEHNR and CDR2 FQNEAQ come from the germline V gene (reference sequence). CDR3 sequence reads: CSSSLASASGRYEQYF. The CDR3 DNA follows: TGTTCCAGCAGCTTAGCATCGGCTAGCGGGAGGTACGAGCAGTACTTC.

The V call is TRBV30, the J call TRBJ2-7; D is unresolved. V lost 0 bases to trimming and J lost 2 bases, with 8 bases between them. CDR1 GTSNPN and CDR2 SVGIG come from the germline V gene (reference sequence). The CDR3 covers 13 residues. The CDR3 reads CAWSVRGAYEQYF. CDR3 nucleotide sequence: TGTGCCTGGAGTGTACGCGGTGCCTACGAGCAGTACTTC.

V usage is TRBV5-8 and J usage is TRBJ2-7, with 12 bases aligning to TRBD2. CDR3 length equals 17 residues. Germline CDR1 is SGHTS and CDR2 is YDEGEE. Losses at the gene ends were 1 base for V and 2 bases for J; bases not matched to a gene: 7. The CDR3 loop is CASSLWLAGGSTYEQYF. DNA for the CDR3: TGTGCCAGCAGCTTGTGGCTAGCGGGAGGGTCTACCTACGAGCAGTACTTC.

The chain uses TRBV9 and TRBJ2-2; 11 bases align to TRBD2. V lost 3 bases, J lost 5 bases, and 3 bases stayed unmatched. CDR1 and CDR2 (germline): SGDLS, YYNGEE. The CDR3 contains 15 residues. The CDR3 DNA is TGTGCCAGCAGCGCCGGACTAGCGGGTACCGGGGAGCTGTTTTTT. The encoded protein is CASSAGLAGTGELFF.

The chain is built from TRBV9 and TRBJ2-1, with 11 positions matching TRBD2. The length of the CDR3 is 16 residues. Germline CDR1 reads SGDLS; CDR2 reads YYNGEE. With V trimmed by 0 bases and J by 7 bases, 6 bases remained unmatched. CDR3 in amino acids: CASSVAIAGGPNEQFF. The CDR3 DNA reads TGTGCCAGCAGCGTAGCTATAGCGGGAGGGCCAAATGAGCAGTTCTTC.

The chain joins TRBV11-2 to TRBJ2-1, with 15 bases fitting TRBD2. Germline-derived CDR1 and CDR2 are SGHAT and FQNNGV. The CDR3 is 15 amino acids. V shed 5 bases and J 8 bases; nucleotides not matched to a gene: 4. The CDR3 DNA sequence: TGTGCCAGCAGCATAGGGACTAGCGGGAGGTATGAGCAGTTCTTC. Translated: CASSIGTSGRYEQFF.

This clone was seen once. V gene TRBV9 combines with J gene TRBJ2-7; 7 bases agree with TRBD1. Per the germline V gene, CDR1 is SGDLS and CDR2 is YYNGEE. The CDR3 contains 14 residues. After removal of 4 bases from V and 2 bases from J, the junction contained 6 bases not matched to a gene. DNA for the CDR3: TGTGCCAGCAGCCTGAACACAGGGGCCTACGAGCAGTACTTC. Amino acids: CASSLNTGAYEQYF.

This sequence joins TRBV5-4 and TRBJ2-5; 8 nucleotides align to TRBD2. Germline V gene sequence: CDR1 SGHNT, CDR2 YYREEE (reference sequence). This CDR3 is built from 14 residues. Trimming removed 2 bases from V and 2 bases from J; junction bases left unmatched: 2. CDR3 loop: CASSFTGGQETQYF. The CDR3 coding sequence is TGTGCCAGCAGCTTTACGGGAGGGCAAGAGACCCAGTACTTC.

This clone was seen a single time. The chain combines TRBV6-5 with TRBJ2-5; 7 bases match TRBD1. The CDR3 length is 12 residues. Trimming cost V 8 bases and J 1 base; bases outside gene matches: 1. CDR1 is MNHEY and CDR2 is SVGAGI in the germline V gene. Written as DNA, the CDR3 is TGTGCCAGCGGACAGGTCCAAGAGACCCAGTACTTC. It specifies CASGQVQETQYF.

The rearrangement links TRBV7-9 to TRBJ1-2; D is possibly TRBD1 (6 bases). CDR3 length equals 14 residues. Germline CDR1 reads SEHNR; CDR2 reads FQNEAQ (reference sequence). Deletions cut 2 bases from V and 6 bases from J, with 13 bases between. As DNA, the CDR3 is TGTGCCAGCAGCTTAATACAGGGAGTCGATGGCTACACCTTC. Its translation is CASSLIQGVDGYTF.

The V call is TRBV9, the J call TRBJ2-7; D is ambiguous. Trimming shortened V by 4 bases and J by 4 bases, and 15 bases separated the two germline ends. The CDR3 has 14 residues. Per the germline V gene, CDR1 is SGDLS and CDR2 is YYNGEE. CDR3 sequence (DNA): TGTGCCAGCAGCCCCCTAGAGTATGGATACGAGCAGTACTTC. Translated: CASSPLEYGYEQYF.

This clone was seen a few times. The chain is built from TRBV15 and TRBJ1-2, with D tentatively TRBD1 (6 bases). Per the germline V gene, CDR1 is LNHNV and CDR2 is YYDKDF (reference sequence). The germline V and J ends were trimmed by 3 bases and 3 bases, with 14 bases remaining between them. This CDR3 comprises 15 residues. Written as DNA, the CDR3 is TGTGCCACCAGCAGGGCGGGGGCCGGCGACTATGGCTACACCTTC. Residues: CATSRAGAGDYGYTF.

The V gene is TRBV27, the J gene TRBJ1-5; TRBD1 agrees at 8 bases. There are 16 residues in the CDR3. J gave up 7 bases and V 5 bases, and 13 bases lay outside the gene matches. CDR1 is MNHEY, CDR2 SMNVEV, per germline (reference sequence). This CDR3 reads CASSAFRTGNYQPQHF. CDR3 DNA sequence: TGTGCCAGCAGTGCTTTCAGGACAGGGAATTACCAGCCCCAGCATTTT.

The chain joins TRBV7-8 to TRBJ1-5; the match to TRBD1 covers 11 bases. This CDR3 spans 15 amino acids. V was pared by 5 bases and J by 4 bases, with 4 bases of the junction left unmatched. CDR1 is SGHVS and CDR2 is FQNEAQ in the germline V gene. This CDR3 reads CASSPGTGGNQPQHF. The CDR3, as DNA: TGTGCCAGCAGCCCGGGGACAGGGGGAAATCAGCCCCAGCATTTT.

The V call is TRBV5-1, the J call TRBJ1-1, with 9 positions matching TRBD1. The V gene's germline CDR1 is SGHRS and CDR2 YFSETQ. The ends lost 3 bases at V and 4 bases at J; junction bases unmatched: 7. The CDR3 sequence is 15 residues long. The CDR3 spells CASSYGQGWGTEAFF. The CDR3 DNA sequence: TGCGCCAGCAGCTACGGACAGGGGTGGGGCACTGAAGCTTTCTTT.

This clone was recorded only once. The genes are TRBV19 and TRBJ1-5; TRBD1 is a possible D gene (5 bases). The V end lost 7 bases, the J end lost 11 bases, and 12 bases lay between the germline ends. The CDR3 is 11 residues long. The germline CDR1 and CDR2 sequences are LNHDA and SQIVND (reference sequence). In nucleotides, the CDR3 is TGTGCCAGTATGCAGGGAAACGCCCAGCATTTT. Residues: CASMQGNAQHF.

This clone was seen more than once but under ten times. The chain recombines TRBV4-2 with TRBJ2-1; tentatively, D is TRBD2 (6 bases). Looked up from germline, CDR1 is LGHNA and CDR2 is YNFKEQ. V was clipped by 3 bases and J by 1 base, with 10 bases between them. The CDR3 has 15 residues. The DNA for the CDR3 is TGTGCCAGCAGCCAGGGCGGGGAATCCTACAATGAGCAGTTCTTC. This translates into CASSQGGESYNEQFF.

The chain combines TRBV19 with TRBJ1-5; a weak D match, TRBD1 (5 bases). This CDR3 region has 13 residues. Trimming took off 6 bases at V and 3 bases at J, with 9 bases between the two ends. The germline V gene has CDR1 LNHDA and CDR2 SQIVND (reference sequence). The CDR3 spells CASSVQVNQPQHF. The DNA for the CDR3 is TGTGCCAGTAGCGTACAGGTCAATCAGCCCCAGCATTTT. Full variable domain (outside the CDR3, taken from reference TRBV19 and TRBJ1-5): DGGITQSPKYLFRKEGQNVTLSCEQNLNHDAMYWYRQDPGQGLRLIYYSQIVNDFQKGDIAEGYSVSREKKESFPLTVTSAQKNPTAFYLCASSVQVNQPQHFGDGTRLSIL.

Here the CDR3 DNA reads TGTGCCAGCAGCTTGGGGGCAGGGGCAACCTACGAGCAGTACTTC. It is translated as CASSLGAGATYEQYF. This chain joins TRBV5-4 and TRBJ2-7; possibly TRBD1 for D (6 bases). There are 15 residues in the CDR3. Trimming left V 0 bases short and J 2 bases short, with 12 bases between. CDR1 and CDR2 from the germline V gene are SGHNT and YYREEE (reference sequence).

The chain recombines TRBV11-2 with TRBJ2-7; D is possibly TRBD2 (6 bases). Germline V gene lookup returns CDR1 SGHAT and CDR2 FQNNGV. The CDR3 spans 16 residues. The ends were cut back, 5 bases at V and 0 bases at J, with 17 bases in the middle. The CDR3, as DNA: TGTGCCAGCAGCCCCACCGGGACTTCTAGCTCCTACGAGCAGTACTTC. This codes for CASSPTGTSSSYEQYF.

V usage is TRBV27 and J usage is TRBJ2-6; weak D call: TRBD1 (6 bases). The CDR3 sequence is 17 residues long. The ends were cut back, 5 bases at V and 2 bases at J, with 16 bases in the middle. Germline values: CDR1 MNHEY, CDR2 SMNVEV (reference sequence). DNA for the CDR3: TGTGCCAGCAGTCGTCCCATGCAGGGGCCTGGGGCCAACGTCCTGACTTTC. Encoded protein: CASSRPMQGPGANVLTF.